This TCR beta chain originates from a study of shared T cell receptors in the human thymus. TCRdb's copy holds only in-frame clones and misses some; the assay was immunoSEQ multiplex PCR. Altogether 600,000 or so clones are present, over 75% being singletons, with the ten largest covering 0.0094%. Unmatched junction bases numbered 9, after V lost 5 bases and J lost 4 bases. The CDR3 consists of 15 residues. Germline V gene lookup returns CDR1 GTSNPN and CDR2 SVGIG (reference sequence). The same data also contributed to another study, on human thymus T cells.

The TCR originated in a boy in the first two years of life with a congenital heart defect. Sequences were obtained from thymocytes. The chain recombines TRBV30 with TRBJ1-3; 9 positions match TRBD1. CDR3 sequence: CAWGGDRAAGNTIYF. The CDR3 DNA follows: TGTGCCTGGGGTGGGGACAGGGCAGCAGGAAACACCATATATTTT.